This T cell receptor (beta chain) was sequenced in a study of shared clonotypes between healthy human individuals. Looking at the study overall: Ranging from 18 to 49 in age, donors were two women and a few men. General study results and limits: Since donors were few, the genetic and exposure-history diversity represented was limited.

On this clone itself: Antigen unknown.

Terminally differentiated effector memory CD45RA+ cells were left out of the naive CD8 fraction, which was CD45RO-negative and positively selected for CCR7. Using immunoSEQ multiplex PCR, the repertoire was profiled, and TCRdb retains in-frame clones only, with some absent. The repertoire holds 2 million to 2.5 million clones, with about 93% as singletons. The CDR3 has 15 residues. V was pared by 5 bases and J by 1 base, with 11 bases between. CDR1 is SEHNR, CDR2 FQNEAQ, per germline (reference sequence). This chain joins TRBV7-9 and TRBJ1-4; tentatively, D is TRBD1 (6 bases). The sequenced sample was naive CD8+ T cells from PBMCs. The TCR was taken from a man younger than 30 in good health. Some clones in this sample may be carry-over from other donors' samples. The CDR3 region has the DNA TGTGCCAGCAGCAACTACAGGGTAACTAATGAAAAACTGTTTTTT. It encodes CASSNYRVTNEKLFF.